This T cell receptor beta chain was captured by sequencing in a study of blood T cell repertoires in COVID-19 (dated by TCRdb to the early 2020s). The study in broad terms: The collaborator samples originated in the United States, Italy and Spain and spanned the acute and convalescent phases of COVID-19. The repertoires were released in a freely available public database meant as a resource for research on the immune response to SARS-CoV-2. HLA class I and class II types, where available, came from metadata supplied by the sample provider rather than from assay-based typing. The material from the prospective study consisted of cDNA or gDNA derived from T cells, B-cell-depleted T cells, or PBMCs. The samples were drawn from the first 160 participants of the ongoing ImmuneRACE study and from more than 1,000 subjects provided by 6 global collaborators. Nearly every sample came with metadata listing a de-identified subject ID, COVID-19 status, age in years and sex. The dataset comprised deeply sampled blood TCRbeta repertoires from subjects exposed to, actively infected with, or recovered from COVID-19. Results and caveats for the whole study, not just this receptor: The amount of clinical and demographic metadata varied by source and participant and was provided uncurated.

TCRbeta CDR3 regions were amplified from genomic DNA using the immunoSEQ Assay, a bias-controlled multiplex PCR. The paper's processing steps were these. Within the assay, amplification of reference gene primers was used to estimate how many nucleated cells each sample contained. To quantify the absolute abundance of each unique TCRbeta CDR3 rearrangement, sequence reads were collapsed and filtered. Productive Simpson clonality was computed per sample as the square root of Simpson's diversity index over productive rearrangements. TCRdb retrieved this table from immuneACCESS and kept in-frame rearrangements only. Not all clones are present; in checked studies, unresolved V genes account for under half, and no reason is known for the remainder. The V and J calls and clone size come from that table; D and trimming were worked out from the DNA. Recorded for this sample are 300,000 to 400,000 clones; around 87% of them occurred a single time. The ten largest clones add up to 3% of the sample.

CDR1 and CDR2 (SGHAT, FQNNGV) derive from the germline V gene. The CDR3 contains 13 residues, cysteine and phenylalanine counted. Only the CDR3 portion is preserved as DNA: 39 bases, with reading frame beginning at the first base. Trimming takes 4 bases from V and 6 bases from J, and the germline ends sit 12 bases apart. The collaborating institutions used their own protocols to collect whole blood in K2EDTA tubes. For TCRbeta analysis, collaborators shipped samples as frozen whole blood, isolated PBMCs, or DNA extracted from either of those sample types. As for this clone: Its antigen is unknown. Base qualities were left out, and no much larger clone turns up one base away.

The sequencing input was peripheral blood. Recombination connected TRBV11-2 to TRBJ1-2; TRBD1 is perhaps the D gene, given 5 matching bases. The sequence was obtained from a human donor in a cohort sampled during active COVID-19. The encoded CDR3 is CASSYPPGNGYTF. In nucleotide form, the sequence is TGTGCCAGCAGCTACCCACCAGGGAATGGCTACACCTTC.